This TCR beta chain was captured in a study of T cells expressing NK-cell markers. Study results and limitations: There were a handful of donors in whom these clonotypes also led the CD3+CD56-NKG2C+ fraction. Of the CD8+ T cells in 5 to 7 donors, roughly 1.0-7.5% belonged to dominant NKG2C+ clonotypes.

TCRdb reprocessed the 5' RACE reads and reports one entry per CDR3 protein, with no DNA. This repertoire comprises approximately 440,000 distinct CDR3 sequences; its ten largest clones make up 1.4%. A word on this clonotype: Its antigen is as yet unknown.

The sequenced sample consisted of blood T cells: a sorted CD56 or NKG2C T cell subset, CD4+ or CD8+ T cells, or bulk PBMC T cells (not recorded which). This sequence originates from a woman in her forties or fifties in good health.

CDR3 loop: CASRAETGTSGANVLTF. This sequence joins TRBV5-6 and TRBJ2-6; TCRdb names TRBD1, which stays unverified in the absence of DNA. The CDR3 consists of 17 residues. The germline V gene encodes CDR1 SGHDT and CDR2 YYEEEE.